Listed here is a single T cell receptor (beta chain). What it binds is unknown. This CDR3 region has 15 residues. Germline V CDR1 and CDR2: SNHLY, FYNNEI. Trimming cost V 3 bases and J 4 bases, with 16 bases left between them. The sample comes from a study of graft-versus-host responses after intestinal transplantation. Study-level background: Recipients obtained multivisceral, liver-intestinal, or isolated intestinal transplants. Following induction with anti-thymocyte globulin, all recipients were given tacrolimus and steroids for about three years.

General study results and limits: Early post-transplant HvG declines tracked with peak circulating GvH clone levels. Among recipient marrow samples, GvH clones were found; some appeared first in ileum or blood.

Here immunoSEQ multiplex PCR was the method, and the copy in TCRdb shows in-frame clones only, minus some. The table has 15,000 to 20,000 clones, over 75% seen once. This material consisted of PBMCs, taken 14 days after transplant. This receptor was obtained from a human patient who received an intestinal transplant, so some T cells may come from the graft donor. The chain joins TRBV2 to TRBJ2-7; D is possibly TRBD1 (6 bases). The CDR3 region has the DNA TGTGCCAGCAGTGACTCGGGCAACAGGGAGTACGAGCAGTACTTC. It translates to CASSDSGNREYEQYF.